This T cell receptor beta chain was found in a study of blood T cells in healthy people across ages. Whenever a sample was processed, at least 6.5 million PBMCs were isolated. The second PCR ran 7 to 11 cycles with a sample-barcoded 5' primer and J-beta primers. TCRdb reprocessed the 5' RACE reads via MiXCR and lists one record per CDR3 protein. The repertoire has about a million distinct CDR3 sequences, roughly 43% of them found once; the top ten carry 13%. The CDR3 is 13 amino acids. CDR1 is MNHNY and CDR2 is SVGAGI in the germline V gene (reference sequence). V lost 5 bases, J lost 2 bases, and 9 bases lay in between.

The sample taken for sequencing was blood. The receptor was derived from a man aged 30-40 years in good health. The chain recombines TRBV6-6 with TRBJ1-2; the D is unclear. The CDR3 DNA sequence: TGTGCCAGCAGTGAGACAAAAAACTATGGCTACACCTTC. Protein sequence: CASSETKNYGYTF.